This T cell receptor (beta chain) was recovered during a study of molecular identifiers for immune sequencing clone quantification. This clonotype was observed at least ten times. The germline CDR1 and CDR2 sequences are SEHNR and FQNEAQ (reference sequence). This CDR3 spans 15 amino acids. V was shortened by 0 bases and J by 3 bases, with 8 bases between the two germline ends. TCRdb used MiXCR to reprocess the PCR reads, holding one entry per CDR3 protein. The repertoire consists of more than 50,000 distinct CDR3 sequences, with around 19% occurring once and the leading ten covering approximately 1.5%.

Sequencing was performed on naive CD8+ T cells from blood, with Jurkat cell RNA spiked in. Subset noted: FACS-sorted CD8+CD4-CCR7+CD45RA+ naive T cells. This clonotype was obtained from a human donor in good health. Some libraries in this study had Jurkat cell RNA spiked in. This chain uses TRBV7-9 with TRBJ2-2; no firm D call. The CDR3 protein is CASSLALSHTGELFF. The CDR3 nucleotides read TGTGCCAGCAGCTTAGCGCTGAGCCACACCGGGGAGCTGTTTTTT.